These 27 T cell receptor beta chains originate from one sample sequenced in a study of blood T cell repertoires in COVID-19. Using immunoSEQ multiplex PCR, the repertoire was profiled, and TCRdb retains in-frame clones only, with some absent. The sample has over 250,000 clones, 75% to 90% seen once. The source material was PBMCs or T cells enriched from blood (not recorded which). The receptors originated from a woman between 18 and 29 years old who had recovered from COVID-19.

V gene TRBV21-1 combines with J gene TRBJ2-3; TRBD2, the table's D call, lacks a check against the DNA. TRBV21-1 represents a pseudogene. There are 18 residues in the CDR3. The CDR3 protein is CASSKALTAGGRGDTQYF. DNA for the CDR3: TGTGCCAGCAGCAAAGCGCTCACAGCGGGGGGGCGAGGAGATACGCAGTATTTT.

The CDR3 sequence: CASRRGVSTDTQYF. DNA for the CDR3: TGTGCCAGCAGGCGGGGTGTCAGCACAGATACGCAGTATTTT. The V gene is TRBV6-5, the J gene TRBJ2-3; D is perhaps TRBD2 (6 bases). V dropped 6 bases and J dropped 0 bases, with 10 bases sitting between them. Germline V CDR1 and CDR2: MNHEY, SVGAGI. CDR3 size: 14 residues.

In this sample, this clone turned up a few times. The rearrangement uses TRBV4-2 and TRBJ2-7; TRBD2 aligns across 8 bases. The germline gives CDR1 LGHNA, CDR2 YNFKEQ. V lost 1 base, J lost 2 bases, and 4 bases stayed unmatched. This CDR3 is 15 amino acids long. The CDR3 region has the DNA TGTGCCAGCAGCCAAGTTAAGACTAGCGCCTACGAGCAGTACTTC. Amino acid sequence: CASSQVKTSAYEQYF.

This chain uses TRBV5-1 with TRBJ1-2; TRBD1 is a possible D gene (5 bases). Trimming took 4 bases from V and 7 from J, leaving 17 bases between them. CDR3 length equals 14 residues. Germline CDR1 SGHRS, CDR2 YFSETQ. The CDR3 region has the DNA TGCGCCAGCAGCCCGCCCTCTGGGGGGTTTGGCTACACCTTC. Its translation: CASSPPSGGFGYTF. Full variable domain (rest looked up from reference TRBV5-1 and TRBJ1-2): KAGVTQTPRYLIKTRGQQVTLSCSPISGHRSVSWYQQTPGQGLQFLFEYFSETQRNKGNFPGRFSGRQFSNSRSEMNVSTLELGDSALYLCASSPPSGGFGYTFGSGTRLTVV.

The gene calls are TRBV28 and TRBJ1-5; tentative D call: TRBD1 (6 bases). The CDR3 sequence is 13 residues long. Trimming shortened V by 6 bases and J by 4 bases, and 10 bases separated the two germline ends. Germline loops: CDR1 MDHEN, CDR2 SYDVKM. Written as DNA, the CDR3 is TGTGCCAGCAGGGTAAGGGGGAATCAGCCCCAGCATTTT. Its protein is CASRVRGNQPQHF.

The chain uses TRBV18 and TRBJ2-1, with TRBD2 identical over 10 bases. This CDR3 is built from 13 residues. V was pared by 7 bases and J by 10 bases, with 7 bases of the junction left unmatched. Germline CDR1 reads KGHSH; CDR2 reads LQKENI. CDR3 amino acids: CASFPGLAQEQFF. CDR3 in DNA: TGTGCCAGCTTCCCGGGACTAGCGCAAGAGCAGTTCTTC. Full variable domain (remainder filled in from reference TRBV18 and TRBJ2-1): NAGVMQNPRHLVRRRGQEARLRCSPMKGHSHVYWYRQLPEEGLKFMVYLQKENIIDESGMPKERFSAEFPKEGPSILRIQQVVRGDSAAYFCASFPGLAQEQFFGPGTRLTVL.

This clone was counted between two and nine times. Other nucleotide sequences in the sample specify the same CDR3. This chain connects TRBV5-1 to TRBJ2-5, with a tentative D call TRBD1 (7 bases). The V gene lost 0 bases and the J gene lost 1 base, with 22 bases spanning the gap. CDR3 length: 19 residues. Germline CDR1 is SGHRS and CDR2 is YFSETQ. In DNA, the CDR3 is TGCGCCAGCAGCTTGGCCGGGGCAGGGGGGCGGGCGGGCCAAGAGACCCAGTACTTC. The encoded protein is CASSLAGAGGRAGQETQYF. The full variable domain, completed using reference TRBV5-1 and TRBJ2-5, is KAGVTQTPRYLIKTRGQQVTLSCSPISGHRSVSWYQQTPGQGLQFLFEYFSETQRNKGNFPGRFSGRQFSNSRSEMNVSTLELGDSALYLCASSLAGAGGRAGQETQYFGPGTRLLVL.

This chain uses TRBV5-1 with TRBJ1-1, with TRBD1 matching 8 bases. The V and J ends lost 0 bases and 3 bases, in that order; junction bases with no gene match: 10. Germline CDR1 is SGHRS and CDR2 is YFSETQ. The CDR3 has 17 residues. As DNA, the CDR3 is TGCGCCAGCAGCTTGGGCCGGGCAGGGGGCGCGGACACTGAAGCTTTCTTT. It codes for CASSLGRAGGADTEAFF.

J is TRBJ1-1 and V is TRBV5-1; weak D call: TRBD1 (6 bases). V dropped 1 base and J dropped 4 bases, with 14 bases sitting between them. From germline, CDR1 is SGHRS and CDR2 YFSETQ. The CDR3 is made up of 15 amino acids. CDR3 in amino acids: CASSLNGQRITEAFF. CDR3 nucleotide sequence: TGCGCCAGCAGCTTGAACGGACAGCGGATCACTGAAGCTTTCTTT. Full variable domain (remainder filled in from reference TRBV5-1 and TRBJ1-1): KAGVTQTPRYLIKTRGQQVTLSCSPISGHRSVSWYQQTPGQGLQFLFEYFSETQRNKGNFPGRFSGRQFSNSRSEMNVSTLELGDSALYLCASSLNGQRITEAFFGQGTRLTVV.

The genes are TRBV19 and TRBJ2-3; weak D call: TRBD2 (7 bases). Germline loops: CDR1 LNHDA, CDR2 SQIVND (reference sequence). V dropped 3 bases and J dropped 5 bases, with 12 bases sitting between them. The CDR3 spans 14 residues. In DNA form, the CDR3 reads TGTGCCAGTAGTATGGGGGGGGCCGGAGATACGCAGTATTTT. As protein: CASSMGGAGDTQYF.

This chain links TRBV7-8 with TRBJ1-2, with 8 bases identical to TRBD1. J gave up 7 bases and V 2 bases, and 3 bases lay outside the gene matches. CDR1 is SGHVS, CDR2 FQNEAQ, per germline. CDR3 length: 13 amino acids. CDR3 nucleotides: TGTGCCAGCAGCTTACAGGGGGCGGGTGGCTACACCTTC. Translated: CASSLQGAGGYTF.

The chain employs TRBV5-1 and TRBJ1-2; 8 nucleotides line up with TRBD1. This CDR3 is built from 14 residues. Unmatched junction bases numbered 6, after V lost 0 bases and J lost 8 bases. Germline CDR1 reads SGHRS; CDR2 reads YFSETQ. CDR3 in DNA: TGCGCCAGCAGCTTGGGACAGGGGATGGAAGGCTACACCTTC. Translated, it gives CASSLGQGMEGYTF. The complete variable domain, with remaining parts taken from reference TRBV5-1 and TRBJ1-2, reads KAGVTQTPRYLIKTRGQQVTLSCSPISGHRSVSWYQQTPGQGLQFLFEYFSETQRNKGNFPGRFSGRQFSNSRSEMNVSTLELGDSALYLCASSLGQGMEGYTFGSGTRLTVV.

The chain has TRBV6-1 and TRBJ1-5; 9 nucleotides match TRBD1. This CDR3 spans 18 amino acids. The junction had 9 bases not matched to a gene; V was cut back by 3 bases and J by 0 bases. Germline loops: CDR1 MNHNS, CDR2 SASEGT. The CDR3 DNA reads as TGTGCCAGCAGTGATACTATACCGGGACAGGGTAGCAATCAGCCCCAGCATTTT. Translating gives CASSDTIPGQGSNQPQHF.

This clone is a singleton in its sample. The genes are TRBV11-3 and TRBJ2-3; D gene unclear. Looked up from germline, CDR1 is SGHNT and CDR2 is YENEEA. The CDR3 extends over 14 amino acids. Deletions cut 4 bases from V and 2 bases from J, with 10 bases between. CDR3 amino acids: CASSSSRVTDTQYF. The DNA of the CDR3 is TGTGCCAGCAGCTCCTCCCGGGTCACAGATACGCAGTATTTT.

The rearrangement links TRBV28 to TRBJ1-1, with 10 bases aligning to TRBD1. The CDR3 spans 15 residues. From germline, CDR1 is MDHEN and CDR2 SYDVKM. The ends lost 5 bases at V and 3 bases at J; junction bases unmatched: 6. The CDR3, as DNA: TGTGCCAGCAGTATTCCCGGGACAGGGGACACTGAAGCTTTCTTT. The encoded protein is CASSIPGTGDTEAFF.

This clone was seen a single time. This chain links TRBV6-5 with TRBJ1-1; D gene unclear. Per germline, CDR1 MNHEY and CDR2 SVGAGI. The CDR3 is made up of 15 amino acids. V was clipped by 0 bases and J by 1 base, with 9 bases between them. The CDR3 spells CASSYSEGGNTEAFF. As DNA, the CDR3 is TGTGCCAGCAGTTACTCGGAGGGAGGGAACACTGAAGCTTTCTTT.

The rearrangement uses TRBV6-5 and TRBJ1-5; D remains ambiguous. V was trimmed by 4 bases and J by 3 bases, leaving 7 bases between them. This CDR3 is 13 amino acids long. Germline V gene data show CDR1 as MNHEY and CDR2 as SVGAGI. In nucleotides, the CDR3 is TGTGCCAGCAGTTTTGCAGACAATCAGCCCCAGCATTTT. This sequence encodes CASSFADNQPQHF.

The chain combines TRBV10-3 with TRBJ2-3; 10 bases match TRBD2. The CDR3 has 16 amino acids. J gave up 0 bases and V 6 bases, and 6 bases lay outside the gene matches. In germline, CDR1 is ENHRY, CDR2 SYGVKD. The CDR3 here is CAIRGSGGFSTDTQYF. For the CDR3, the DNA is TGTGCCATCAGGGGTAGCGGGGGGTTCAGCACAGATACGCAGTATTTT.

The rearrangement links TRBV7-9 to TRBJ1-2; weak D call: TRBD1 (6 bases). Germline loops: CDR1 SEHNR, CDR2 FQNEAQ (reference sequence). CDR3 length: 13 residues. V lost 8 bases to trimming and J lost 0 bases, with 10 bases between them. The CDR3 DNA reads TGTGCCAGCTTAAGGGACACTAACTATGGCTACACCTTC. This gives the protein CASLRDTNYGYTF.

The J gene is TRBJ1-4, the V gene TRBV5-6; TRBD1 matches 10 bases. The CDR3 is made up of 14 amino acids. CDR1 and CDR2 (germline): SGHDT, YYEEEE. Trimming took 4 bases from V and 8 from J; bases not matched to a gene: 5. The CDR3 reads CASSDGQGGEKLFF. In DNA, the CDR3 is TGTGCCAGCAGCGACGGACAGGGGGGAGAAAAACTGTTTTTT.

V gene TRBV4-2 combines with J gene TRBJ2-1; 9 positions agree with TRBD2. Germline V gene sequence: CDR1 LGHNA, CDR2 YNFKEQ. The length of the CDR3 is 16 residues. The ends lost 4 bases at V and 5 bases at J; junction bases unmatched: 9. The CDR3 is CASSPGTAGGHNEQFF. As DNA, the CDR3 is TGTGCCAGCAGCCCCGGGACTGCGGGGGGGCACAATGAGCAGTTCTTC.

This clone was detected only once. The rearrangement links TRBV6-4 to TRBJ1-6, with D unclear. This CDR3 is built from 14 residues. Trimming removed 3 bases at V and 6 bases at J, with 9 bases between. Germline V lookup: CDR1 MRHNA, CDR2 SNTAGT. CDR3: CASSESPGNSPLHF. The CDR3 bases are TGTGCCAGCAGTGAGAGTCCGGGTAATTCACCCCTCCACTTT.

Written as DNA, the CDR3 is TGTGCCTGGAGTACCAGCTATGGCTACACCTTC. It specifies CAWSTSYGYTF. The chain employs TRBV30 and TRBJ1-2; D not resolved. This CDR3 has 11 residues. Trimming took 2 bases from V and 4 from J, leaving 5 bases between them. Germline V gene data show CDR1 as GTSNPN and CDR2 as SVGIG (reference sequence).

This sequence joins TRBV9 and TRBJ1-1; no clear D gene. The germline CDR1 and CDR2 sequences are SGDLS and YYNGEE. V lost 0 bases to trimming and J lost 1 base, with 4 bases between them. The CDR3 length is 13 residues. The CDR3 is CASSVAKNTEAFF. CDR3 nucleotide sequence: TGTGCCAGCAGCGTAGCAAAGAACACTGAAGCTTTCTTT.

This chain uses TRBV28 with TRBJ1-2; 10 bases are a match to TRBD1. Germline assignment: CDR1 MDHEN and CDR2 SYDVKM. V shed 5 bases, J shed 4 bases, and the junction held 7 bases outside the gene matches. This CDR3 is 15 amino acids long. The CDR3 bases are TGTGCCAGCAGTCTCGGGACAGGGGTGACCTATGGCTACACCTTC. Its translation: CASSLGTGVTYGYTF.

V is TRBV29-1 and J is TRBJ1-2; 10 nucleotides align to TRBD1. CDR3 length equals 15 residues. Germline V lookup: CDR1 SQVTM, CDR2 ANQGSEA. V lost 5 bases to trimming and J lost 8 bases; unmatched junction nucleotides: 14. The CDR3 DNA follows: TGCAGCGTTTCCTCCGGGACAGGGGAGGCTGTAGGCTACACCTTC. Its translation: CSVSSGTGEAVGYTF.

The rearrangement uses TRBV7-9 and TRBJ1-1; tentative D call: TRBD1 (5 bases). Germline values: CDR1 SEHNR, CDR2 FQNEAQ (reference sequence). V lost 5 bases to trimming and J lost 0 bases, with 19 bases between them. CDR3 length equals 17 residues. The CDR3 bases are TGTGCCAGCAGCCGAGTCACGGACACTTTCATGAACACTGAAGCTTTCTTT. This encodes CASSRVTDTFMNTEAFF.